This entry features one TCR beta chain sequence. CDR1 MNHEY and CDR2 SMNVEV come from the germline V gene (reference sequence). V lost 5 bases, J lost 4 bases, and 7 bases stayed unmatched. The CDR3 sequence is 15 residues long. In the original processing: It was from reference gene primer amplification that nucleated cell counts were estimated. Sequencing was performed with immunoSEQ multiplex PCR; in TCRdb, only in-frame clones are kept and a portion is missing. The V and J calls and the clone size are those of that table, but D and trimming were determined from the DNA. The sample includes approximately 210,000 clones, roughly 80% seen only once; the top ten take 2.6%. This specimen belongs to a study of blood T cell repertoires in COVID-19. About the study: In each case, the material was cDNA or gDNA derived from T cells, B-cell-depleted T cells, or PBMCs.

The V and J genes are TRBV27 and TRBJ2-1; 8 nucleotides line up with TRBD1. Source material: peripheral blood. The TCR comes from a woman aged 70-85 years with active or convalescent COVID-19. CDR3 sequence (DNA): TGTGCCAGCAGTCAGGGGGCCTCTTGGTACAATGAGCAGTTCTTC. Translated, it gives CASSQGASWYNEQFF.